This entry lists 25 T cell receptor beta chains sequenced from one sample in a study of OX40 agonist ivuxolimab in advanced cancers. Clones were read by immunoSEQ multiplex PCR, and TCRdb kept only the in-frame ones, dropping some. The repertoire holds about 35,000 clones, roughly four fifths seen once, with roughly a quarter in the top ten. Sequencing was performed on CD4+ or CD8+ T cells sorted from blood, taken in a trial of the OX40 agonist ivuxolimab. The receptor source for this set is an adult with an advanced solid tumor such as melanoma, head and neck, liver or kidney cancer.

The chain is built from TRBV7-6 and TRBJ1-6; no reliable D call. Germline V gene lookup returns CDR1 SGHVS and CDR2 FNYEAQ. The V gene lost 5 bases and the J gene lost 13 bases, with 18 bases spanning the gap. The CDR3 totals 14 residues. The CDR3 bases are TGTGCCAGCAGCCCCCCACCCCCCCCGCACCCCCTCCACTTT. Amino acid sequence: CASSPPPPPHPLHF. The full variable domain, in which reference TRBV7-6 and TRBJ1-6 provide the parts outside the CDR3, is GAGVSQSPRYKVTKRGQDVALRCDPISGHVSLYWYRQALGQGPEFLTYFNYEAQQDKSGLPNDRFSAERPEGSISTLTIQRTEQRDSAMYRCASSPPPPPHPLHFGNGTRLTVT.

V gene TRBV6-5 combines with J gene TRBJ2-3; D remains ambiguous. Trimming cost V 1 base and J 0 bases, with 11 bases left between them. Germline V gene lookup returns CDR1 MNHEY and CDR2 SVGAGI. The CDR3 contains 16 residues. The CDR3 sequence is CASSYYPTPSTDTQYF. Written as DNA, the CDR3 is TGTGCCAGCAGTTACTACCCGACTCCTAGCACAGATACGCAGTATTTT.

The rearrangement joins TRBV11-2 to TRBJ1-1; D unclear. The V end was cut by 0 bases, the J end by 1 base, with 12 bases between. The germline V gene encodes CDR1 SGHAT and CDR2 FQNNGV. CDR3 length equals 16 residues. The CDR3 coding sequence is TGTGCCAGCAGCTTAGAGTATAGTCTTAAGAACACTGAAGCTTTCTTT. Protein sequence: CASSLEYSLKNTEAFF.

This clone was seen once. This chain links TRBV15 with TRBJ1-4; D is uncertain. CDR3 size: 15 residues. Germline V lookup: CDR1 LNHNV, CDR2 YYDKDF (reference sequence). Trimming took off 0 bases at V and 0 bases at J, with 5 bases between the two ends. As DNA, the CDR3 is TGTGCCACCAGCAGAGAACAAACAACTAATGAAAAACTGTTTTTT. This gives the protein CATSREQTTNEKLFF.

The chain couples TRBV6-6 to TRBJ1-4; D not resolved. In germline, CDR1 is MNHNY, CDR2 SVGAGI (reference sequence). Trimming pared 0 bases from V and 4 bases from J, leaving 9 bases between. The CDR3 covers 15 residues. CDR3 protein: CASSYSGGINEKLFF. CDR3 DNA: TGTGCCAGCAGTTACTCAGGAGGGATTAATGAAAAACTGTTTTTT.

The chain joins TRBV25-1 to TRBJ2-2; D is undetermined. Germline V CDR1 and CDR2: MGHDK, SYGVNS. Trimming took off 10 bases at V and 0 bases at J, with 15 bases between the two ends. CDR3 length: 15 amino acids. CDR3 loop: CATESSYTNTGELFF. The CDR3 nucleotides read TGTGCCACTGAGAGCAGCTATACGAACACCGGGGAGCTGTTTTTT.

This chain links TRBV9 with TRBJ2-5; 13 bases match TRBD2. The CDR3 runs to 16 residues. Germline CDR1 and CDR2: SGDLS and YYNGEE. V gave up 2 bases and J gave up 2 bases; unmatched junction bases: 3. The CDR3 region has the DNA TGTGCCAGCAGCGTCCGACTAGCGGGAGGACAAGAGACCCAGTACTTC. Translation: CASSVRLAGGQETQYF.

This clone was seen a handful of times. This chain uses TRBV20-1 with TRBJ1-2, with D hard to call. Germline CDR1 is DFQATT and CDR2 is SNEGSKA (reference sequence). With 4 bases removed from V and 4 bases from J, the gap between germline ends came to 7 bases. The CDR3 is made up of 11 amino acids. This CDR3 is CSATSPYGYTF. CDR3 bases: TGCAGTGCTACGTCCCCCTATGGCTACACCTTC.

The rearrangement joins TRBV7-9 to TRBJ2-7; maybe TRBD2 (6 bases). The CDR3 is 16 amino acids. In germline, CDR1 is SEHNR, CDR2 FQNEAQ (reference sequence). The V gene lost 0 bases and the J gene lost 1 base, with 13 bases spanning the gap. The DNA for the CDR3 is TGTGCCAGCAGCTTAGCGGAGGGGCCCGTTTCCTACGAGCAGTACTTC. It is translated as CASSLAEGPVSYEQYF.

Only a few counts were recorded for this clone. The DNA of the CDR3 is TGTGCCAGCAGCTTTATCGGGGATTACACTGAAGCTTTCTTT. Encoded protein: CASSFIGDYTEAFF. V gene TRBV11-3 combines with J gene TRBJ1-1; D unresolved. In germline, CDR1 is SGHNT, CDR2 YENEEA. The V end was cut by 3 bases, the J end by 3 bases, with 11 bases between. The CDR3 runs 14 residues.

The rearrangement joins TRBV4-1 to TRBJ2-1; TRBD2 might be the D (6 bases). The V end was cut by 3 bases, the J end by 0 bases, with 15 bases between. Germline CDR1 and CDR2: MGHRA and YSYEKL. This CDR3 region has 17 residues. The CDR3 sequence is CASSQDTSLSSYNEQFF. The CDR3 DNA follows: TGCGCCAGCAGCCAGGATACTAGCTTGAGCTCCTACAATGAGCAGTTCTTC.

CDR3 coding DNA: TGTGCCTGGAGTACAGGGAATGATGGCTACACCTTC. This sequence encodes CAWSTGNDGYTF. The rearrangement links TRBV30 to TRBJ1-2; possible D gene TRBD1, 6 bases. Trimming shortened V by 2 bases and J by 6 bases, and 10 bases separated the two germline ends. The germline CDR1 and CDR2 sequences are GTSNPN and SVGIG (reference sequence). This CDR3 has 12 amino acids.

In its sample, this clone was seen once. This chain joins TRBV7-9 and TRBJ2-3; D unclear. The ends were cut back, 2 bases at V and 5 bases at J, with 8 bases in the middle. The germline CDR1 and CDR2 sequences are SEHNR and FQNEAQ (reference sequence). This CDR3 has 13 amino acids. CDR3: CASSLWEEDTQYF. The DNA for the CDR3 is TGTGCCAGCAGCTTATGGGAAGAAGATACGCAGTATTTT.

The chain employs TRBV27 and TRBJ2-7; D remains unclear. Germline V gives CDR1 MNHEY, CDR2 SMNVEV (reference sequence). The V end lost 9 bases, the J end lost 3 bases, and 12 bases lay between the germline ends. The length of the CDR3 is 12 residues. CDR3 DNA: TGTGCCAGTACGGGCCTTGGCTACGAGCAGTACTTC. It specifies CASTGLGYEQYF.

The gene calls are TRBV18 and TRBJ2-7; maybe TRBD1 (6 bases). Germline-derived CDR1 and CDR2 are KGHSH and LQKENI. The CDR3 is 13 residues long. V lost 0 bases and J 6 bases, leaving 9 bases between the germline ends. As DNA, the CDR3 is TGTGCCAGCTCACCACCGGCAGGGGTCGAGCAGTACTTC. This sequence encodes CASSPPAGVEQYF. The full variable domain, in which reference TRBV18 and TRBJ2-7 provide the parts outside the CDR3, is NAGVMQNPRHLVRRRGQEARLRCSPMKGHSHVYWYRQLPEEGLKFMVYLQKENIIDESGMPKERFSAEFPKEGPSILRIQQVVRGDSAAYFCASSPPAGVEQYFGPGTRLTVT.

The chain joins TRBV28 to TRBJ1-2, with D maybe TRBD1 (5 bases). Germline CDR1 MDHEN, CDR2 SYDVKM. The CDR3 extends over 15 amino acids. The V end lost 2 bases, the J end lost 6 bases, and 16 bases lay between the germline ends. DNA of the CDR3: TGTGCCAGCAGTTTACTGGGGACGGGGGGAGATGGCTACACCTTC. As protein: CASSLLGTGGDGYTF.

CDR3: CASSLDPGSNYGYTF. DNA for the CDR3: TGTGCCAGCAGCTTAGACCCGGGTTCTAACTATGGCTACACCTTC. The genes are TRBV7-6 and TRBJ1-2; no firm D call. CDR1 is SGHVS and CDR2 is FNYEAQ in the germline V gene. Trimming shortened V by 1 base and J by 0 bases, and 9 bases separated the two germline ends. This CDR3 contains 15 residues. Combining the CDR3 with reference TRBV7-6 and TRBJ1-2 gives the whole variable domain GAGVSQSPRYKVTKRGQDVALRCDPISGHVSLYWYRQALGQGPEFLTYFNYEAQQDKSGLPNDRFSAERPEGSISTLTIQRTEQRDSAMYRCASSLDPGSNYGYTFGSGTRLTVV.

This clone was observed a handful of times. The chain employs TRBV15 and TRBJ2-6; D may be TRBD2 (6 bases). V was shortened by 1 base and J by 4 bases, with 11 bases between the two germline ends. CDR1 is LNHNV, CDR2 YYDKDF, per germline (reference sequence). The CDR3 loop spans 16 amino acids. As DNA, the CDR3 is TGTGCCACCAGCAGAGGCAGGGACTCCGGGGCCAACGTCCTGACTTTC. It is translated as CATSRGRDSGANVLTF.

This CDR3 is CASSQDVSGGYEQYF. The CDR3 region has the DNA TGCGCCAGCAGCCAAGATGTTAGCGGGGGATACGAGCAGTACTTC. The chain employs TRBV4-3 and TRBJ2-7, with TRBD2 matching over 9 bases. The V segment lost 0 bases and the J segment 4 bases; nucleotides outside the gene matches: 4. This CDR3 is 15 amino acids long. Germline CDR1 is LGHNA and CDR2 is YSLEER.

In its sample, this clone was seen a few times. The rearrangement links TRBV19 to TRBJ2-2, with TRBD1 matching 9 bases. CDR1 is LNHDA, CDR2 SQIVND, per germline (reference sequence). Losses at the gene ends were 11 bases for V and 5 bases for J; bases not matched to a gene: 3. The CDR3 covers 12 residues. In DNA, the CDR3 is TGTGCCGCGGACAGGGGAACCGGGGAGCTGTTTTTT. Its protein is CAADRGTGELFF.

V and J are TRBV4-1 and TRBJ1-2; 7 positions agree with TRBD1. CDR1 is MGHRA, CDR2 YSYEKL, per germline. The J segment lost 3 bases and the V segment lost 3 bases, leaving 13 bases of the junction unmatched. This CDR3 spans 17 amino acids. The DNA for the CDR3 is TGCGCCAGCAGCCACCCCGAGGGGGCGCCCATGGACTATGGCTACACCTTC. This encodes CASSHPEGAPMDYGYTF.

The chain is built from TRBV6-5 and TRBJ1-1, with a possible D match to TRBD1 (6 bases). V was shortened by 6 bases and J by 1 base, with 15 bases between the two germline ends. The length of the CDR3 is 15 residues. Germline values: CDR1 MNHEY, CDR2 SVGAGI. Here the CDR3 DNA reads TGTGCCAGCAGGGGGACAAGGGCTCCGAACACTGAAGCTTTCTTT. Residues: CASRGTRAPNTEAFF.

The chain's CDR3 is CASSPDPYEQYF. The DNA for the CDR3 is TGTGCCAGCAGCCCTGACCCCTACGAGCAGTACTTC. V and J are TRBV7-9 and TRBJ2-7; D ambiguous. V was cut by 5 bases and J by 2 bases, with 7 bases left in between. CDR1 is SEHNR and CDR2 is FQNEAQ in the germline V gene (reference sequence). The CDR3 contains 12 residues.

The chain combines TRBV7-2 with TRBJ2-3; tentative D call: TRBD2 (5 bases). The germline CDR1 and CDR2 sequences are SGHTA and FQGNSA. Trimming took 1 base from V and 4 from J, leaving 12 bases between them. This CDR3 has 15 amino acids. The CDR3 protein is CASSLEVEVPDTQYF. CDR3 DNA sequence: TGTGCCAGCAGCTTAGAGGTGGAGGTTCCAGATACGCAGTATTTT.

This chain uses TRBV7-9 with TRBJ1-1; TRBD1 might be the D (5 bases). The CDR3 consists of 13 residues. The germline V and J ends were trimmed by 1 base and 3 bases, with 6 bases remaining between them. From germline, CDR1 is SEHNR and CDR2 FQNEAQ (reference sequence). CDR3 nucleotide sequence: TGTGCCAGCAGCTTAGGGGGGGACACTGAAGCTTTCTTT. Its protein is CASSLGGDTEAFF.